This T cell receptor (beta chain) appears in the sequencing data of a study of T cell repertoires in cytomegalovirus infection. Study-level background: Carrying CMV and the relevant HLA type showed in public TCR beta signatures. Study-wide results and limits: Ex vivo, HLA-C-restricted CMV-specific TCR beta clonotypes prevailed over the rest of the response. The study identified carriers of CMV plus the relevant HLA from cumulative public TCR beta family frequency.

TCRdb called the reads again in MiXCR, with one record for every CDR3 protein. The sample yields approximately 630,000 distinct CDR3 sequences, 20% to 30% seen once. With regard to this clonotype: Antigen specificity is unknown.

The clonotype originates from a human donor in good health (CMV status not recorded). Some clones in this sample may be carry-over from other donors' samples. The material sequenced was CD8+ T cells from PBMCs.

The CDR3 protein is CASSSGNPLTGGGNQPQHF. CDR3 DNA sequence: TGTGCCAGCAGCTCCGGAAACCCACTGACAGGGGGCGGCAATCAGCCCCAGCATTTT. The chain joins TRBV7-9 to TRBJ1-5; 10 bases line up with TRBD1. This CDR3 has 19 amino acids. Germline CDR1 is SEHNR and CDR2 is FQNEAQ (reference sequence). Trimming cost V 4 bases and J 2 bases; bases outside gene matches: 14.